The 30 T cell receptor beta chains reported below all come from one sample, sequenced in a study of blood T cell repertoires in COVID-19. Assay used: immunoSEQ multiplex PCR; TCRdb lists only in-frame clones, some missing. The sample includes about 400,000 clones, roughly 90% seen only once; the top ten take roughly 1.2%. Material: peripheral blood. The receptors derive from a man aged 35 to 55 with acute or convalescent COVID-19.

This clone was seen many times. The chain links TRBV27 to TRBJ1-2; weak D call: TRBD1 (6 bases). The V end lost 8 bases, the J end lost 4 bases, and 14 bases lay between the germline ends. From germline, CDR1 is MNHEY and CDR2 SMNVEV (reference sequence). CDR3 length: 13 amino acids. The chain's CDR3 is CASATGAPYGYTF. CDR3 in DNA: TGTGCCAGCGCGACAGGAGCCCCCTATGGCTACACCTTC.

This clone was seen a single time. The V and J genes are TRBV5-6 and TRBJ1-3; D remains ambiguous. V lost 2 bases and J lost 0, with 12 bases in between. The CDR3 spans 16 residues. From germline, CDR1 is SGHDT and CDR2 YYEEEE. The CDR3 bases are TGTGCCAGCAGCTTTGGGCCGGGATCCTCTGGAAACACCATATATTTT. Amino acids: CASSFGPGSSGNTIYF. Supplemented by reference TRBV5-6 and TRBJ1-3, the full variable domain reads DAGVTQSPTHLIKTRGQQVTLRCSPKSGHDTVSWYQQALGQGPQFIFQYYEEEERQRGNFPDRFSGHQFPNYSSELNVNALLLGDSALYLCASSFGPGSSGNTIYFGEGSWLTVV.

This chain joins TRBV28 and TRBJ1-1; D is unclear. The CDR3 covers 12 residues. Germline-derived CDR1 and CDR2 are MDHEN and SYDVKM. V was pared by 3 bases and J by 2 bases, with 4 bases between. CDR3 loop: CASSFYNTEAFF. The CDR3 nucleotides read TGTGCCAGCAGTTTCTACAACACTGAAGCTTTCTTT.

The chain couples TRBV12-3 or TRBV12-4 to TRBJ1-6; the D is unclear. Trimming pared 4 bases from V and 6 bases from J, leaving 4 bases between. This CDR3 contains 12 residues. The CDR3 is CASSWSNSPLHF. The CDR3 nucleotides read TGTGCCAGCAGTTGGAGTAATTCACCCCTCCACTTT.

This chain joins TRBV12-5 and TRBJ2-1; D is possibly TRBD2 (6 bases). Per germline, CDR1 LGHNT and CDR2 FRNRAP. V gave up 5 bases and J gave up 7 bases, with 15 bases separating them. The CDR3 loop spans 14 amino acids. The CDR3 region has the DNA TGTGCTAGTGGTCACTGGGCTCGGGGGAATGAGCAGTTCTTC. It encodes CASGHWARGNEQFF.

The chain links TRBV9 to TRBJ2-6; maybe TRBD2 (6 bases). CDR1 is SGDLS and CDR2 is YYNGEE in the germline V gene. V was clipped by 0 bases and J by 0 bases, with 22 bases between them. CDR3 length equals 21 residues. CDR3 in amino acids: CASSVALNYGGATSGANVLTF. CDR3 sequence (DNA): TGTGCCAGCAGCGTAGCCCTCAACTATGGCGGGGCAACCTCTGGGGCCAACGTCCTGACTTTC.

The chain carries TRBV29-1 and TRBJ2-7, with D perhaps TRBD2 (5 bases). The CDR3 sequence is 13 residues long. Deletions cut 4 bases from V and 3 bases from J, with 13 bases between. Looked up from germline, CDR1 is SQVTM and CDR2 is ANQGSEA. The CDR3 sequence is CSVARALNYEQYF. Written as DNA, the CDR3 is TGCAGCGTTGCGCGGGCGTTGAACTACGAGCAGTACTTC.

The chain employs TRBV27 and TRBJ2-5, with 10 bases matching TRBD1. The V segment lost 5 bases and the J segment 9 bases; nucleotides outside the gene matches: 9. The CDR3 covers 14 residues. The germline gives CDR1 MNHEY, CDR2 SMNVEV (reference sequence). This CDR3 reads CASSHGTGVGAQYF. Written as DNA, the CDR3 is TGTGCCAGCAGTCACGGGACAGGGGTCGGGGCCCAGTACTTC.

This rearrangement joins TRBV19 to TRBJ1-5; D is uncertain. V shed 2 bases and J shed 0 bases, with 8 bases lying between them. This CDR3 is built from 15 residues. The germline V gene encodes CDR1 LNHDA and CDR2 SQIVND (reference sequence). In DNA, the CDR3 is TGTGCCAGTAGTATAACCACATATAGCAATCAGCCCCAGCATTTT. This encodes CASSITTYSNQPQHF.

This chain links TRBV6-2 or TRBV6-3 with TRBJ2-5; maybe TRBD1 (5 bases). Germline V gene sequence: CDR1 MNHEY, CDR2 SVGEGT. The CDR3 contains 14 residues. V was trimmed by 2 bases and J by 0 bases, leaving 7 bases between them. CDR3 bases: TGTGCCAGCAGTTACCCACAGGACCAAGAGACCCAGTACTTC. This encodes CASSYPQDQETQYF.

The chain carries TRBV3-1 (or the pseudogene TRBV3-2) and TRBJ2-1; TRBD2 aligns across 10 bases. There are 16 residues in the CDR3. The V gene end was trimmed by 1 base and the J gene end by 4 bases; junction bases not matched to a gene: 4. The germline V gene has CDR1 LGHDT and CDR2 YNNKEL (reference sequence). CDR3 coding DNA: TGTGCCAGCAGCCAAGGGAGGACTAGCGGATACAATGAGCAGTTCTTC. Its translation: CASSQGRTSGYNEQFF.

J is TRBJ2-1 and V is TRBV6-6; TRBD1 is a possible D gene (5 bases). V was pared by 8 bases and J by 12 bases, with 17 bases between. This CDR3 comprises 12 residues. CDR1 and CDR2 (germline): MNHNY, SVGAGI (reference sequence). CDR3 sequence reads: CASHRQTHGQFF. Here the CDR3 DNA reads TGTGCCAGCCATCGACAGACGCATGGGCAGTTCTTC.

V is TRBV29-1 and J is TRBJ2-7, with 9 bases that match TRBD1. From germline, CDR1 is SQVTM and CDR2 ANQGSEA. This CDR3 region has 12 residues. V was clipped by 5 bases and J by 6 bases; unmatched bases: 5. Here the CDR3 DNA reads TGCAGCGTTTTACGACAGGGGGGCGAGCAGTACTTC. Protein sequence: CSVLRQGGEQYF.

The chain joins TRBV5-1 to TRBJ2-4; 7 nucleotides agree with TRBD2. CDR1 is SGHRS, CDR2 YFSETQ, per germline. V shed 3 bases, J shed 0 bases, and the junction held 12 bases outside the gene matches. This CDR3 is built from 18 residues. The CDR3 here is CASSWAGGGLPAKNIQYF. In DNA, the CDR3 is TGCGCCAGCAGCTGGGCGGGCGGGGGACTACCAGCCAAAAACATTCAGTACTTC.

The gene calls are TRBV6-1 and TRBJ2-5; TRBD2 matches 7 bases. CDR3 length equals 14 residues. Per germline, CDR1 MNHNS and CDR2 SASEGT. The V gene end was trimmed by 3 bases and the J gene end by 5 bases; junction bases not matched to a gene: 6. CDR3 coding DNA: TGTGCCAGCAGTGATGGGCGGGAGAGGGAGACCCAGTACTTC. Translation: CASSDGRERETQYF.

Regarding this clone: The same CDR3 arises from other DNA sequences in this sample as well. The chain combines TRBV19 with TRBJ1-1, with TRBD1 matching over 10 bases. With V trimmed by 6 bases and J by 6 bases, 4 bases remained unmatched. Germline-derived CDR1 and CDR2 are LNHDA and SQIVND (reference sequence). The CDR3 loop spans 13 amino acids. The DNA of the CDR3 is TGTGCCAGTAGCCGGGACAGGGGCTCTGAAGCTTTCTTT. Its protein is CASSRDRGSEAFF.

The chain links TRBV28 to TRBJ1-5; D is unclear. V was pared by 5 bases and J by 0 bases, with 8 bases between. The CDR3 spans 14 residues. From germline, CDR1 is MDHEN and CDR2 SYDVKM. CDR3 bases: TGTGCCAGCAGTCCTGCTATTAGCAATCAGCCCCAGCATTTT. Its translation: CASSPAISNQPQHF.

The chain has TRBV2 and TRBJ2-2; 11 bases are a match to TRBD2. From germline, CDR1 is SNHLY and CDR2 FYNNEI. This CDR3 spans 17 amino acids. V shed 11 bases, J shed 2 bases, and the junction held 13 bases outside the gene matches. The CDR3: CASRPLAGGFNTGELFF. Here the CDR3 DNA reads TGTGCCTCCCGGCCGCTAGCGGGAGGTTTCAACACCGGGGAGCTGTTTTTT.

A note on this clone: Other nucleotide sequences in the sample specify the same CDR3. The V gene is TRBV28, the J gene TRBJ1-2; D remains unclear. The CDR3 is 11 amino acids. The ends were cut back, 2 bases at V and 4 bases at J, with 2 bases in the middle. The germline V gene has CDR1 MDHEN and CDR2 SYDVKM. Here the CDR3 reads CASSLLYGYTF. The CDR3 nucleotides are TGTGCCAGCAGTTTACTCTATGGCTACACCTTC.

The chain employs TRBV6-6 and TRBJ2-7, with 10 bases matching TRBD2. Trimming took 6 bases from V and 0 from J; bases not matched to a gene: 5. The germline CDR1 and CDR2 sequences are MNHNY and SVGAGI (reference sequence). The CDR3 is 15 amino acids. Here the CDR3 reads CASRISGRNSYEQYF. In DNA form, the CDR3 reads TGTGCCAGCAGGATTAGCGGGAGGAACTCCTACGAGCAGTACTTC.

This sequence joins TRBV28 and TRBJ1-5, with D tentatively TRBD1 (5 bases). The V gene lost 2 bases and the J gene lost 4 bases, with 9 bases spanning the gap. Germline V lookup: CDR1 MDHEN, CDR2 SYDVKM. This CDR3 has 14 residues. The CDR3 DNA reads as TGTGCCAGCAGTTTAATACAGGAGAATCAGCCCCAGCATTTT. Translating it yields CASSLIQENQPQHF.

The gene calls are TRBV5-4 and TRBJ1-1; 11 positions agree with TRBD1. J lost 4 bases, V lost 4 bases, and 3 bases had no gene match. The V gene's germline CDR1 is SGHNT and CDR2 YYREEE (reference sequence). This CDR3 is built from 14 residues. The CDR3 loop reads CASSADRGPTEAFF. The CDR3 nucleotides read TGTGCCAGCAGCGCGGACAGGGGGCCCACTGAAGCTTTCTTT.

The gene calls are TRBV28 and TRBJ1-4, with 7 bases lining up with TRBD1. J lost 5 bases, V lost 2 bases, and 5 bases had no gene match. Germline CDR1 MDHEN, CDR2 SYDVKM. The CDR3 covers 15 residues. CDR3 residues: CASSLATGANEKLFF. CDR3 nucleotides: TGTGCCAGCAGTTTAGCAACAGGGGCAAATGAAAAACTGTTTTTT.

The chain links TRBV29-1 to TRBJ1-1, with unresolved D. The CDR3 sequence is 13 residues long. V lost 5 bases and J 1 base, leaving 11 bases between the germline ends. CDR1 and CDR2 from the germline V gene are SQVTM and ANQGSEA. CDR3 region: CSVNQASNTEAFF. The CDR3, as DNA: TGCAGCGTTAATCAGGCCTCGAACACTGAAGCTTTCTTT.

Remarks on this clone: With a much larger clone just one base away, this may be a read error. This same CDR3 is encoded by further DNA sequences in the sample. This rearrangement joins TRBV2 to TRBJ2-3, with TRBD1 matching 7 bases. There are 14 residues in the CDR3. Germline values: CDR1 SNHLY, CDR2 FYNNEI. With V trimmed by 6 bases and J by 1 base, 4 bases remained unmatched. The CDR3 loop is CASSVDRGTDTQYF. The CDR3 bases are TGTGCCAGCAGCGTTGACAGGGGCACAGATACGCAGTATTTT.

V and J are TRBV2 and TRBJ2-5; 7 positions agree with TRBD2. The CDR3 is 15 amino acids. CDR1 SNHLY and CDR2 FYNNEI come from the germline V gene. The J segment lost 4 bases and the V segment lost 1 base, leaving 6 bases of the junction unmatched. The CDR3 here is CASSEEGGAGETQYF. The CDR3, as DNA: TGTGCCAGCAGTGAAGAGGGAGGGGCCGGAGAGACCCAGTACTTC.

In nucleotides, the CDR3 is TGTGCCAGCAGTGAAGGAACTTATAGCAATCAGCCCCAGCATTTT. Translating gives CASSEGTYSNQPQHF. The V call is TRBV6-1, the J call TRBJ1-5; D unresolved. The germline CDR1 and CDR2 sequences are MNHNS and SASEGT. Trimming cost V 1 base and J 0 bases, with 7 bases left between them. The CDR3 loop spans 15 amino acids.

This clone has just one count. The chain employs TRBV19 and TRBJ2-7; 8 bases agree with TRBD1. The CDR3 runs 15 residues. The germline gives CDR1 LNHDA, CDR2 SQIVND (reference sequence). V shed 2 bases and J 2 bases; nucleotides not matched to a gene: 5. The CDR3, as DNA: TGTGCCAGTAGTATAACAGGGACAGGCACCTACGAGCAGTACTTC. It encodes CASSITGTGTYEQYF.

The chain recombines TRBV28 with TRBJ1-2, with 7 bases lining up with TRBD1. Germline CDR1 and CDR2: MDHEN and SYDVKM. The junction had 1 base not matched to a gene; V was cut back by 6 bases and J by 0 bases. This CDR3 has 13 residues. For the CDR3, the DNA is TGTGCCAGCAGCGGACAGGCTAACTATGGCTACACCTTC. It codes for CASSGQANYGYTF.

The rearrangement joins TRBV12-3 or TRBV12-4 to TRBJ2-7; D remains unclear. The CDR3 sequence is 13 residues long. V lost 8 bases and J lost 9, with 20 bases in between. The CDR3 loop is CASSTSEVRRQYF. CDR3 bases: TGTGCCAGCTCCACCAGTGAGGTCCGACGGCAGTACTTC.